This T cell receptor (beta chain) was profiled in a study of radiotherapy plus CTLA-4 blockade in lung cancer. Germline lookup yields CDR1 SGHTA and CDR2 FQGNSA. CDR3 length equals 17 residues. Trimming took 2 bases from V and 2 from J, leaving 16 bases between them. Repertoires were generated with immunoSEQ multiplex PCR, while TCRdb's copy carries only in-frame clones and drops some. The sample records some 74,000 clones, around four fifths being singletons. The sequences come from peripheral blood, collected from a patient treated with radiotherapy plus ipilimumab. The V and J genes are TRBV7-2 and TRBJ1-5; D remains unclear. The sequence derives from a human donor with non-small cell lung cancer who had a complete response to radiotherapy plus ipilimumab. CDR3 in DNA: TGTGCCAGCAGCTTACCCGGCGGATTAGCAGGCAATCAGCCCCAGCATTTT. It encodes CASSLPGGLAGNQPQHF.